One and the same sample provided the 29 T cell receptor beta chains below, sequenced in a study of blood T cells in healthy people across ages. It was with a sample-barcoded 5' primer and a J-beta primer mix that a second PCR of about 7 to 12 cycles was run. TCRdb called the 5' RACE reads again in MiXCR, with one record for every CDR3 protein. Among roughly 720,000 distinct CDR3 sequences listed, about 55% were seen once. Sequenced input: blood. The receptors were sampled from a man older than 75 in good health.

The rearrangement joins TRBV14 to TRBJ2-1; D could derive from TRBD1 or TRBD2 (5 bases each). V was shortened by 0 bases and J by 2 bases, with 11 bases between the two germline ends. The CDR3 runs to 16 residues. Germline-derived CDR1 and CDR2 are SGHDN and FVKESK. CDR3 amino acids: CASSQETGTPYNEQFF. In nucleotides, the CDR3 is TGTGCCAGCAGCCAAGAGACCGGGACCCCCTACAATGAGCAGTTCTTC.

This clonotype showed up just once. J is TRBJ1-2 and V is TRBV27; D gene ambiguous. The CDR3 covers 16 residues. In germline, CDR1 is MNHEY, CDR2 SMNVEV (reference sequence). V was trimmed by 2 bases and J by 0 bases, leaving 13 bases between them. The CDR3 reads CASSLKSQPPNYGYTF. The CDR3 DNA follows: TGTGCCAGCAGTTTAAAGTCACAACCCCCTAACTATGGCTACACCTTC.

This chain connects TRBV29-1 to TRBJ1-2; perhaps TRBD1 as D (5 bases). CDR3 size: 12 residues. Between the trimmed V and J ends, which lost 0 bases and 8 bases, there was a span of 10 bases. Germline values: CDR1 SQVTM, CDR2 ANQGSEA. Here the CDR3 DNA reads TGCAGCGTTGAAGAGGCCCGGGGCGGCTACACCTTC. Its protein product is CSVEEARGGYTF.

This clonotype has just one count. V is TRBV20-1 and J is TRBJ2-1, with 7 bases aligning to TRBD2. The V gene's germline CDR1 is DFQATT and CDR2 SNEGSKA (reference sequence). V shed 3 bases, J shed 0 bases, and the junction held 5 bases outside the gene matches. The CDR3 runs to 15 residues. CDR3 nucleotide sequence: TGCAGTGCTAGTCGGCGGGAGAGCTCCTACAATGAGCAGTTCTTC. Residues: CSASRRESSYNEQFF.

This clonotype was found a few times. This chain connects TRBV9 to TRBJ2-1; D call uncertain. CDR1 SGDLS and CDR2 YYNGEE come from the germline V gene. Trimming left V 3 bases short and J 10 bases short, with 8 bases between. CDR3 length equals 11 residues. The CDR3 here is CASSDGFEQFF. The CDR3 coding sequence is TGTGCCAGCAGCGATGGGTTCGAGCAGTTCTTC.

This clonotype was detected only once. The gene calls are TRBV20-1 and TRBJ1-4, with D possibly being TRBD1 (5 bases). CDR1 and CDR2 (germline): DFQATT, SNEGSKA (reference sequence). The CDR3 runs 14 residues. The V gene lost 2 bases and the J gene lost 0 bases, with 7 bases spanning the gap. The CDR3 protein is CSARRGSTNEKLFF. CDR3 DNA sequence: TGCAGTGCTAGAAGGGGATCAACTAATGAAAAACTGTTTTTT.

This clonotype was counted between two and nine times. This chain joins TRBV14 and TRBJ2-5, with TRBD1 as a possible D gene (6 bases). The germline V and J ends were trimmed by 5 bases and 5 bases, with 9 bases remaining between them. The CDR3 covers 12 residues. Germline CDR1 is SGHDN and CDR2 is FVKESK. The CDR3 DNA is TGTGCCAGCAGCGGGACAACCGAGACCCAGTACTTC. Translated, it gives CASSGTTETQYF.

The chain has TRBV29-1 and TRBJ2-3, with 8 bases fitting TRBD2. The germline CDR1 and CDR2 sequences are SQVTM and ANQGSEA. After removal of 6 bases from V and 2 bases from J, the junction contained 7 bases not matched to a gene. The CDR3 is 14 residues long. CDR3 nucleotides: TGCAGCGTATCCGGGACTAGTGTCACAGATACGCAGTATTTT. As protein: CSVSGTSVTDTQYF.

For the CDR3, the DNA is TGCGCCAGCAGCTCACCGGGACAGGGGCTTCATGGCTACACCTTC. Its translation is CASSSPGQGLHGYTF. The genes are TRBV4-1 and TRBJ1-2, with 10 positions matching TRBD1. The CDR3 is made up of 15 amino acids. The V gene's germline CDR1 is MGHRA and CDR2 YSYEKL. V lost 5 bases to trimming and J lost 6 bases; unmatched junction nucleotides: 9.

This clonotype has a count of ten or more. The gene calls are TRBV12-3 or TRBV12-4 and TRBJ2-7; the D is unclear. This CDR3 has 12 amino acids. The V gene lost 6 bases and the J gene lost 5 bases, with 11 bases spanning the gap. As DNA, the CDR3 is TGTGCCAGCAGCCTACGTGGAAACGAGCAGTACTTC. Its protein is CASSLRGNEQYF.

This clonotype has just a few counts. The chain carries TRBV20-1 and TRBJ2-7; D is undetermined. Per germline, CDR1 DFQATT and CDR2 SNEGSKA (reference sequence). Between the trimmed V and J ends, which lost 4 bases and 2 bases, there was a span of 9 bases. This CDR3 has 12 residues. The CDR3 sequence is CSATQDPYEQYF. CDR3 sequence (DNA): TGCAGTGCTACTCAGGACCCCTACGAGCAGTACTTC.

This chain joins TRBV12-3 or TRBV12-4 and TRBJ2-7, with 9 bases fitting TRBD2. The CDR3 contains 15 residues. V was pared by 4 bases and J by 3 bases, with 7 bases of the junction left unmatched. CDR3 coding DNA: TGTGCCAGCAGTTCAAATAGCGGGAGTTTCTACGAGCAGTACTTC. It translates to CASSSNSGSFYEQYF.

The chain links TRBV20-1 to TRBJ2-5; no clear D gene. Trimming pared 3 bases from V and 7 bases from J, leaving 12 bases between. The CDR3 spans 12 residues. Looked up from germline, CDR1 is DFQATT and CDR2 is SNEGSKA (reference sequence). The chain's CDR3 is CSASGLGATQYF. CDR3 nucleotide sequence: TGCAGTGCTAGCGGGTTGGGTGCGACCCAGTACTTC.

The gene calls are TRBV20-1 and TRBJ2-7, with 7 nucleotides matching TRBD1. The CDR3 is 14 amino acids. Germline V gene sequence: CDR1 DFQATT, CDR2 SNEGSKA (reference sequence). J gave up 1 base and V 2 bases, and 5 bases lay outside the gene matches. CDR3 amino acids: CSARSNRGSYEQYF. CDR3 nucleotide sequence: TGCAGTGCTAGAAGTAACAGGGGATCCTACGAGCAGTACTTC.

The CDR3 here is CATQTTPGQETQYF. For the CDR3, the DNA is TGTGCCACCCAAACCACGCCAGGACAAGAGACCCAGTACTTC. The V and J genes are TRBV15 and TRBJ2-5; D call uncertain. Trimming took 8 bases from V and 2 from J, leaving 15 bases between them. CDR1 is LNHNV and CDR2 is YYDKDF in the germline V gene (reference sequence). The CDR3 spans 14 residues. Full variable domain (outside the CDR3, taken from reference TRBV15 and TRBJ2-5): DAMVIQNPRYQVTQFGKPVTLSCSQTLNHNVMYWYQQKSSQAPKLLFHYYDKDFNNEADTPDNFQSRRPNTSFCFLDIRSPGLGDTAMYLCATQTTPGQETQYFGPGTRLLVL.

This clonotype was detected only once. The chain carries TRBV2 and TRBJ2-3; 7 bases agree with TRBD2. Germline V gene sequence: CDR1 SNHLY, CDR2 FYNNEI. V shed 3 bases, J shed 14 bases, and the junction held 17 bases outside the gene matches. The CDR3 contains 15 residues. The CDR3 DNA sequence: TGTGCCAGCAGTGAGGGGGAGGTCGGGGGGAGATACGCGTATTTT. This sequence encodes CASSEGEVGGRYAYF.

V gene TRBV2 combines with J gene TRBJ1-2, with D perhaps matching TRBD1 (6 bases). Germline V gene data show CDR1 as SNHLY and CDR2 as FYNNEI. The CDR3 spans 15 residues. V shed 0 bases and J shed 7 bases, with 15 bases lying between them. CDR3: CASSEAGAVTGGYTF. The DNA for the CDR3 is TGTGCCAGCAGTGAAGCGGGGGCGGTGACGGGTGGCTACACCTTC.

V usage is TRBV6-5 and J usage is TRBJ1-1; no definite D call. V lost 0 bases and J lost 0, with 8 bases in between. Germline assignment: CDR1 MNHEY and CDR2 SVGAGI. The CDR3 is 15 residues long. The CDR3 nucleotides are TGTGCCAGCAGTTACTCGTGGACCCTGAACACTGAAGCTTTCTTT. It codes for CASSYSWTLNTEAFF.

The CDR3 DNA reads as TGTGCCATCGGGACGGTCGCCTACGAGCAGTACTTC. The encoded protein is CAIGTVAYEQYF. The chain uses TRBV7-9 and TRBJ2-7; D is possibly TRBD1 or TRBD2 (5 bases each). Trimming took 10 bases from V and 2 from J, leaving 12 bases between them. The CDR3 is 12 amino acids. Germline CDR1 is SEHNR and CDR2 is FQNEAQ (reference sequence).

The chain joins TRBV5-1 to TRBJ2-7; 15 nucleotides line up with TRBD2. This CDR3 is 18 amino acids long. With 4 bases clipped from V and 1 base from J, the junction kept 9 bases outside the gene matches. Germline lookup yields CDR1 SGHRS and CDR2 YFSETQ. The CDR3 DNA follows: TGCGCCAGCAGCCCAGGACTAGCGGGAGGGCCTACTTCCTACGAGCAGTACTTC. The encoded protein is CASSPGLAGGPTSYEQYF.

This chain links TRBV6-1 with TRBJ2-7, with D perhaps matching TRBD2 (5 bases). The DNA end favors TRBJ2-5, so the J call may be wrong. CDR1 and CDR2 from the germline V gene are MNHNS and SASEGT. The CDR3 contains 14 residues. This chain's CDR3 is CASSERSRGETQYF. CDR3 coding DNA: TGTGCCAGCAGTGAACGGAGTCGAGGGGAGACCCAGTACTTC.

V and J are TRBV5-1 and TRBJ1-2, with D unresolved. V shed 4 bases and J shed 8 bases, with 21 bases lying between them. The length of the CDR3 is 15 residues. CDR1 SGHRS and CDR2 YFSETQ come from the germline V gene. The CDR3 sequence is CASSAGRTTTQGYTF. In nucleotides, the CDR3 is TGCGCCAGCAGCGCCGGACGGACGACAACGCAGGGCTACACCTTC.

V gene TRBV12-3 or TRBV12-4 combines with J gene TRBJ2-1; 8 nucleotides agree with TRBD1. The CDR3 is 15 amino acids. V lost 6 bases, J lost 4 bases, and 8 bases stayed unmatched. CDR3 amino acids: CASRHGQGRYNEQFF. The CDR3 nucleotides read TGTGCCAGCAGACATGGACAGGGAAGATACAATGAGCAGTTCTTC.

The CDR3 spells CSARGTSDGEQFF. As DNA, the CDR3 is TGCAGCGCCCGAGGGACTAGCGACGGTGAGCAGTTCTTC. V gene TRBV29-1 combines with J gene TRBJ2-1; TRBD2 matches at 10 bases. CDR1 SQVTM and CDR2 ANQGSEA come from the germline V gene. The CDR3 has 13 residues. With 7 bases clipped from V and 9 bases from J, the junction kept 9 bases outside the gene matches.

The V gene is TRBV9, the J gene TRBJ2-2, with no clear D. CDR1 is SGDLS and CDR2 is YYNGEE in the germline V gene. The CDR3 consists of 13 residues. Trimming shortened V by 4 bases and J by 7 bases, and 11 bases separated the two germline ends. This CDR3 reads CASSLGLGGELFF. CDR3 DNA sequence: TGTGCCAGCAGCCTAGGCCTAGGCGGGGAGCTGTTTTTT.

The chain is built from TRBV10-3 and TRBJ2-7, with 12 bases fitting TRBD1. After removal of 2 bases from V and 4 bases from J, the junction contained 3 bases not matched to a gene. The CDR3 runs to 15 residues. The germline V gene encodes CDR1 ENHRY and CDR2 SYGVKD. CDR3 loop: CAISEPGQGAYEQYF. The CDR3 DNA sequence: TGTGCCATCAGTGAGCCGGGACAGGGGGCATACGAGCAGTACTTC.

With regard to this clonotype: Its ends do not fully match the called genes, so a read error is possible. The gene calls are TRBV12-5 and TRBJ1-2, with a possible D match to TRBD1 (6 bases). The V gene's germline CDR1 is LGHNT and CDR2 FRNRAP. CDR3 length equals 13 residues. The CDR3 sequence: CAGGSSGAYGYTF. The CDR3, as DNA: TGTGCTGGTGGTTCATCAGGGGCCTATGGCTACACCTTC. The variable domain in full, with the rest retrieved from reference TRBV12-5 and TRBJ1-2, is DARVTQTPRHKVTEMGQEVTMRCQPILGHNTVFWYRQTMMQGLELLAYFRNRAPLDDSGMPKDRFSAEMPDATLATLKIQPSEPRDSAVYFCAGGSSGAYGYTFGSGTRLTVV.

The V gene is TRBV20-1, the J gene TRBJ2-7, with D hard to call. Germline lookup yields CDR1 DFQATT and CDR2 SNEGSKA (reference sequence). Trimming stripped 8 bases from V and 6 bases from J, with 35 bases between. The CDR3 is made up of 18 amino acids. The CDR3: CSPWNSISSNRAASEQYF. In DNA, the CDR3 is TGCAGTCCTTGGAACAGCATATCTTCTAATCGGGCGGCGTCCGAGCAGTACTTC.

V gene TRBV28 combines with J gene TRBJ2-1; TRBD2 matches at 11 bases. CDR1 and CDR2 from the germline V gene are MDHEN and SYDVKM. The CDR3 spans 14 residues. V trimming: 8 bases; J trimming: 5 bases; junction bases outside the gene matches: 5. The CDR3 nucleotides read TGTGCCAGCGAAGGGACTAGCGGAAACAATGAGCAGTTCTTC. It yields the protein CASEGTSGNNEQFF. Full variable domain (remainder filled in from reference TRBV28 and TRBJ2-1): DVKVTQSSRYLVKRTGEKVFLECVQDMDHENMFWYRQDPGLGLRLIYFSYDVKMKEKGDIPEGYSVSREKKERFSLILESASTNQTSMYLCASEGTSGNNEQFFGPGTRLTVL.